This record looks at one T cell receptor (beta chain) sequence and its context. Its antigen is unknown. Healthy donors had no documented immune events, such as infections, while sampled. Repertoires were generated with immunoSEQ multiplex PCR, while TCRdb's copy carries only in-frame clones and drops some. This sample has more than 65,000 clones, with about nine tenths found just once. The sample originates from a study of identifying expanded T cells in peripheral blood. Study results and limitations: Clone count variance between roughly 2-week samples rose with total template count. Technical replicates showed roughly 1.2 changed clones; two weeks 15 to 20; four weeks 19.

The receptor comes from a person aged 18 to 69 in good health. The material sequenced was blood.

CDR3 sequence reads: CASSWSGTENTGELFF. In DNA, the CDR3 is TGTGCCAGCAGCTGGTCCGGGACAGAGAACACCGGGGAGCTGTTTTTT. The chain joins TRBV7-2 to TRBJ2-2, with 7 bases fitting TRBD1. Germline CDR1 is SGHTA and CDR2 is FQGNSA. J gave up 1 base and V 4 bases, and 6 bases lay outside the gene matches. The CDR3 extends over 16 amino acids.